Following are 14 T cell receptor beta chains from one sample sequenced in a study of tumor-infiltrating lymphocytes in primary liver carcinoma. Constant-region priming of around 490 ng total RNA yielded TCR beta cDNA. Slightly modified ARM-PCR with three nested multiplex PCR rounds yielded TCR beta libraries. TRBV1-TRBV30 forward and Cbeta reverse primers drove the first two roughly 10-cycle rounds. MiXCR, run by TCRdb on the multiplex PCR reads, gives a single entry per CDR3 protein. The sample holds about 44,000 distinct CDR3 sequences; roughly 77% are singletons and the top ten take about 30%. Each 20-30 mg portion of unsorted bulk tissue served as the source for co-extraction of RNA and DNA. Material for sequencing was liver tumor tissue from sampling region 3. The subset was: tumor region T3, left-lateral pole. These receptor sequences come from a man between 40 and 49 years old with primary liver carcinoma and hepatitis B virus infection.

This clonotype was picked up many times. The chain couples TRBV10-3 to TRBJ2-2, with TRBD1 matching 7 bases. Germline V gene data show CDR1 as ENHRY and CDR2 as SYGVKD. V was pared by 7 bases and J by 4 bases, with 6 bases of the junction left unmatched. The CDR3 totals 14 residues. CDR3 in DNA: TGTGCCATCACCGGGGACAGACTCACCGGGGAGCTGTTTTTT. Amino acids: CAITGDRLTGELFF.

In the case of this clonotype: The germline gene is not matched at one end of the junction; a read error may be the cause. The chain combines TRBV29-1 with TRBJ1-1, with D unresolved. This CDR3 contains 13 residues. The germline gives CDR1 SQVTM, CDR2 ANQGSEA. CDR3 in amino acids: CSVREALNTEAFF. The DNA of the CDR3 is TGCAGCGTTCGAGAGGCCCTGAACACCGAAGCTTTCTTT.

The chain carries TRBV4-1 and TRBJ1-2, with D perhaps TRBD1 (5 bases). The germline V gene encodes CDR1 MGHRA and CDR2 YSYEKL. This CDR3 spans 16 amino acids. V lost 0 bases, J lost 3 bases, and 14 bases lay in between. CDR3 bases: TGCGCCAGCAGCCAAGATGAGGCAGGGACTTACTATGGCTACACCTTC. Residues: CASSQDEAGTYYGYTF.

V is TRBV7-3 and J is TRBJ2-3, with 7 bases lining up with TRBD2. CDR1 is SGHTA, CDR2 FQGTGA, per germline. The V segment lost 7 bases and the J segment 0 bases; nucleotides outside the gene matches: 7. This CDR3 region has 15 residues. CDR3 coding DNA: TGTGCCAGCACCAAAACTAGCGAGAGCACAGATACGCAGTATTTT. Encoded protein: CASTKTSESTDTQYF. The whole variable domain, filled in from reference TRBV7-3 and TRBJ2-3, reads GAGVSQTPSNKVTEKGKYVELRCDPISGHTALYWYRQSLGQGPEFLIYFQGTGAADDSGLPNDRFFAVRPEGSVSTLKIQRTERGDSAVYLCASTKTSESTDTQYFGPGTRLTVL.

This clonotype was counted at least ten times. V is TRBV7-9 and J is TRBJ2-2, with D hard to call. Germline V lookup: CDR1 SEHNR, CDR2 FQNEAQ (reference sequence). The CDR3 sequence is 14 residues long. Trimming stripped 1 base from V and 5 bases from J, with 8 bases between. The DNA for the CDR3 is TGTGCCAGCAGCTTAGGCAGTTTGACCGGGGAGCTGTTTTTT. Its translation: CASSLGSLTGELFF.

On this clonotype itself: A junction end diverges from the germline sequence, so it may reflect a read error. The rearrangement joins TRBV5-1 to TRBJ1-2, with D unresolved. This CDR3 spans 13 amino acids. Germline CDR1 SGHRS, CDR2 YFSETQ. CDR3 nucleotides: TGCGCCAGCAGCCTCGACGGTAACTATGGCTACATCTTC. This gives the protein CASSLDGNYGYIF.

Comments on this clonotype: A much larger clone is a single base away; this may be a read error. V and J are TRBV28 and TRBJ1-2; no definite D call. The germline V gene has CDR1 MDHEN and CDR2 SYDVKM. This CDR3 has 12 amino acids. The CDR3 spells CASADSNYGYAF. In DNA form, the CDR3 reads TGTGCCAGCGCGGATAGCAACTATGGCTACGCCTTC.

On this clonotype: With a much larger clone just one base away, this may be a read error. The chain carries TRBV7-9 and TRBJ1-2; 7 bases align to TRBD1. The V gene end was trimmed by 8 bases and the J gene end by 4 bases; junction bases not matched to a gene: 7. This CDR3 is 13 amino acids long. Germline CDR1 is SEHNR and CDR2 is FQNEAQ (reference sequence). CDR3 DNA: TGTGCCAGCGGTACGGGGACAGCCTATGGCTACACCTTC. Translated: CASGTGTAYGYTF.

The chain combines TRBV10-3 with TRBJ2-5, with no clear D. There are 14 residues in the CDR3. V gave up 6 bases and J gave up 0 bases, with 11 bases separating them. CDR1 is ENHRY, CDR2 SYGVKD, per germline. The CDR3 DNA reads TGTGCCATCAGCTTGGAACAGCACCAAGAGACCCAGTACTTC. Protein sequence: CAISLEQHQETQYF.

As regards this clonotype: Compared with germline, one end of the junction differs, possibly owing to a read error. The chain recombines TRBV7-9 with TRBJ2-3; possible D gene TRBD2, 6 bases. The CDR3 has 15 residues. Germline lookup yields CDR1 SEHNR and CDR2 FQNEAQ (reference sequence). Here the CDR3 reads CANSWRDGYTDTRYF. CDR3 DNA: TGTGCCAACAGCTGGAGGGACGGATACACAGATACGCGGTATTTT.

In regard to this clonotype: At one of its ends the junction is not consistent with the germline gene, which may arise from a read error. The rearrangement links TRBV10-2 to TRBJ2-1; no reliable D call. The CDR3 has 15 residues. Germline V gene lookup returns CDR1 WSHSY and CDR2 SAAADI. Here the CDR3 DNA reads TGCGCCAGTAGTGAGTCCGGTGTCGGGCGCGGTGAGCAGTTCTTC. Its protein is CASSESGVGRGEQFF.

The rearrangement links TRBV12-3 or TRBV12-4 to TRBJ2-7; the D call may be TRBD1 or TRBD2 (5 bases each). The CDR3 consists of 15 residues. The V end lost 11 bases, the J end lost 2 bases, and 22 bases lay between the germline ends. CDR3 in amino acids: CAGTLDLEGTYEQYF. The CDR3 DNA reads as TGTGCCGGCACCTTAGACCTTGAGGGGACCTACGAGCAGTACTTC.

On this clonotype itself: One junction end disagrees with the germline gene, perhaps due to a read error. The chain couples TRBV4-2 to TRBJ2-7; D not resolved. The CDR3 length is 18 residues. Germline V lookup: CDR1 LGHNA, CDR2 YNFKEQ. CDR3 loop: CASSQEQSVVNHYYEQYF. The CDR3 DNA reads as TGTGCCAGCAGCCAAGAACAGTCGGTAGTCAACCACTACTACGAGCAATACTTC.

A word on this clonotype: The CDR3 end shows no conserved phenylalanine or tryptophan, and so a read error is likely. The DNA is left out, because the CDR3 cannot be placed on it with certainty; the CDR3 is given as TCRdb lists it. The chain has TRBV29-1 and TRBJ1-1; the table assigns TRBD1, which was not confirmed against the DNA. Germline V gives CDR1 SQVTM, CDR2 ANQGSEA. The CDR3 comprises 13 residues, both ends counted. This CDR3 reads CSVEEGVNTEALL.